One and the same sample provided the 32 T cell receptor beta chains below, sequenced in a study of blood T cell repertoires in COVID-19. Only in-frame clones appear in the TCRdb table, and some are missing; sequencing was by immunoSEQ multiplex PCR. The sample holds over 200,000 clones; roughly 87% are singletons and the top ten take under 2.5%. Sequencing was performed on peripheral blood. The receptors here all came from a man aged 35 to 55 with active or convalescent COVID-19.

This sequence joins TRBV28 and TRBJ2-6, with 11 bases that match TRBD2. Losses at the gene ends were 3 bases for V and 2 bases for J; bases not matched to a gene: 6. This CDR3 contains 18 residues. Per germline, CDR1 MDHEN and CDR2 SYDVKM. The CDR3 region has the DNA TGTGCCAGCAGTTTTCTAGCGGGAGGTGTAACTGGGGCCAACGTCCTGACTTTC. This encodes CASSFLAGGVTGANVLTF.

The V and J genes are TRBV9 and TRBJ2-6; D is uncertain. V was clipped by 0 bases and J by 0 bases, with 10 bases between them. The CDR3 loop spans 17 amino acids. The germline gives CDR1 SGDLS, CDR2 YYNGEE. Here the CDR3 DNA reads TGTGCCAGCAGCGTAGCCCACACCCTCTCTGGGGCCAACGTCCTGACTTTC. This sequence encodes CASSVAHTLSGANVLTF.

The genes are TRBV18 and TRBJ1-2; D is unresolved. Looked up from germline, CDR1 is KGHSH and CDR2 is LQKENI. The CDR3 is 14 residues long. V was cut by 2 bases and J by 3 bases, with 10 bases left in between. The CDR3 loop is CASSPEDMYYGYTF. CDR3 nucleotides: TGTGCCAGCTCACCAGAGGATATGTACTATGGCTACACCTTC.

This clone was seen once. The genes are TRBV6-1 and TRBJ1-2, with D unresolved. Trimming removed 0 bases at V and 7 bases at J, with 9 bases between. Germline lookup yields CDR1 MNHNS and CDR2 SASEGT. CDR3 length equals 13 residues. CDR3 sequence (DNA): TGTGCCAGCAGTGAAGCTCGGGTAACTGGCTACACCTTC. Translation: CASSEARVTGYTF.

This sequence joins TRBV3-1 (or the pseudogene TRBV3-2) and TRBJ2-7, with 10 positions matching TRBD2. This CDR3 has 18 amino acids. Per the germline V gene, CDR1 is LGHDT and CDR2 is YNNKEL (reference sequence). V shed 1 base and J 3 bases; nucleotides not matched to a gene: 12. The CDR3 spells CASSQVVLAGEEGYEQYF. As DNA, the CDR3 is TGTGCCAGCAGCCAAGTTGTGCTAGCGGGAGAGGAGGGCTACGAGCAGTACTTC.

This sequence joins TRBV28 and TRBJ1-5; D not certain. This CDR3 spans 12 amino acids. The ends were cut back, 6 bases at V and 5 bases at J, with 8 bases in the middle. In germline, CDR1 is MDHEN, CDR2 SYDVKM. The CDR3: CASSQSHQPQHF. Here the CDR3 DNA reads TGTGCCAGCAGCCAATCCCATCAGCCCCAGCATTTT.

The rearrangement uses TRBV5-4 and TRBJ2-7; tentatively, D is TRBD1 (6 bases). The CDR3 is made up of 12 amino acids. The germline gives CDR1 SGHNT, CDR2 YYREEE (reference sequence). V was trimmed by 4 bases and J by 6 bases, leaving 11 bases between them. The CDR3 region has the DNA TGTGCCAGCAGCGCGACAGGTATCGAGCAGTACTTC. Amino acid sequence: CASSATGIEQYF.

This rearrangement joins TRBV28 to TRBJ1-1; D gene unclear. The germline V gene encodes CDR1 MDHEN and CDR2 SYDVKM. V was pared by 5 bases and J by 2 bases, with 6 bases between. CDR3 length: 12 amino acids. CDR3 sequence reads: CASSHQNTEAFF. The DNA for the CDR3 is TGTGCCAGCAGTCATCAAAACACTGAAGCTTTCTTT.

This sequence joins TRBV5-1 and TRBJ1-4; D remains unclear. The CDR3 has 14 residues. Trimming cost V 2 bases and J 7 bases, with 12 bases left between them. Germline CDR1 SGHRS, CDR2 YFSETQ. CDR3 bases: TGCGCCAGCAGCTTAGGCAGTACGGGTGAAAAACTGTTTTTT. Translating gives CASSLGSTGEKLFF.

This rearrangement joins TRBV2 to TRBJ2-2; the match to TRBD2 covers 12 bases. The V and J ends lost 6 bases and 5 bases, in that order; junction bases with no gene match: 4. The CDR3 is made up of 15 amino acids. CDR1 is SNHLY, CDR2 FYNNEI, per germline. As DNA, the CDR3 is TGTGCCAGCAGGAAACTAGCGGGAGGAACCGGGGAGCTGTTTTTT. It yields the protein CASRKLAGGTGELFF.

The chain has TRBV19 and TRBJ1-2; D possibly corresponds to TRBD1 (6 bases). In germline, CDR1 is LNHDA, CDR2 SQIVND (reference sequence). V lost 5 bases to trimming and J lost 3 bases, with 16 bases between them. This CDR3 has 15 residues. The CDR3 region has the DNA TGTGCCAGTAGTCCCCATTGGACAGATGACTATGGCTACACCTTC. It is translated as CASSPHWTDDYGYTF.

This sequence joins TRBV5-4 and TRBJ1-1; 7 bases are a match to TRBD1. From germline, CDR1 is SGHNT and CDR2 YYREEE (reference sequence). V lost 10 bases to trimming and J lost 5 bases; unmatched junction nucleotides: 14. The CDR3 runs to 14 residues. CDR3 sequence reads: CALRRGPGKTEAFF. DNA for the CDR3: TGTGCCCTGAGGAGGGGGCCGGGTAAGACTGAAGCTTTCTTT.

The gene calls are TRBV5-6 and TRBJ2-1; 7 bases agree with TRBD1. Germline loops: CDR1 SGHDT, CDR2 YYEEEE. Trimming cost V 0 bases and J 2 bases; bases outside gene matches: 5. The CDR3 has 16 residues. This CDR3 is CASSLEQGVTYNEQFF. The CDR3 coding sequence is TGTGCCAGCAGCTTGGAGCAGGGGGTTACCTACAATGAGCAGTTCTTC.

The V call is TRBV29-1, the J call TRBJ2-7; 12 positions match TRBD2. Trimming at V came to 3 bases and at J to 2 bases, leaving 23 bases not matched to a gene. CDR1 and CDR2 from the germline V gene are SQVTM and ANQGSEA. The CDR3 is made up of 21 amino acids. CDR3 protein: CSVDGARTSGTSGFRTYEQYF. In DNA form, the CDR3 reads TGCAGCGTTGATGGGGCTAGAACCAGCGGGACTAGCGGGTTTAGGACCTACGAGCAGTACTTC.

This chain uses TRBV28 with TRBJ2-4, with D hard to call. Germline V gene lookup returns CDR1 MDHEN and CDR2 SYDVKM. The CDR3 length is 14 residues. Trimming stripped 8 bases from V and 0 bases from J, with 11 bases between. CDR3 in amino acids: CASFPSLAKNIQYF. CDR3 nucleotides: TGTGCCAGCTTCCCTTCTCTAGCCAAAAACATTCAGTACTTC.

The CDR3 DNA sequence: TGTGCCAGCAGCCCTCGGACAGGGGACAGGTACGAGCAGTACTTC. As protein: CASSPRTGDRYEQYF. V gene TRBV9 combines with J gene TRBJ2-7; 9 nucleotides line up with TRBD1. Trimming cost V 4 bases and J 4 bases; bases outside gene matches: 9. The CDR3 totals 15 residues. Germline values: CDR1 SGDLS, CDR2 YYNGEE. The complete variable domain, with remaining parts taken from reference TRBV9 and TRBJ2-7, reads DSGVTQTPKHLITATGQRVTLRCSPRSGDLSVYWYQQSLDQGLQFLIQYYNGEERAKGNILERFSAQQFPDLHSELNLSSLELGDSALYFCASSPRTGDRYEQYFGPGTRLTVT.

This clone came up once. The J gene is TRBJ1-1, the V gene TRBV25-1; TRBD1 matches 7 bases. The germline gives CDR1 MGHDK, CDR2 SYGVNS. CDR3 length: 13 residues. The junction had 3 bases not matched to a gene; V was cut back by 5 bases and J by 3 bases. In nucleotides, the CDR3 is TGTGCCAGCAGTTCAGGGGGGTACACTGAAGCTTTCTTT. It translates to CASSSGGYTEAFF.

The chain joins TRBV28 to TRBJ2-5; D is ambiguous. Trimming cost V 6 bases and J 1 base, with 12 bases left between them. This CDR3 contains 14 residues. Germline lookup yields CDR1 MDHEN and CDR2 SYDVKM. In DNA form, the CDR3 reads TGTGCCAGCAGGTCAACTACGCCCCAAGAGACCCAGTACTTC. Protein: CASRSTTPQETQYF.

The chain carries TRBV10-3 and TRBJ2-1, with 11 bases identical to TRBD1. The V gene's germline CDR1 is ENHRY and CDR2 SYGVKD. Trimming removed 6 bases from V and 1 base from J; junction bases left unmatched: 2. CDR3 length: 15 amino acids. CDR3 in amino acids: CAIRGTGGSYNEQFF. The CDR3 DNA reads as TGTGCCATCAGGGGGACAGGGGGGTCCTACAATGAGCAGTTCTTC.

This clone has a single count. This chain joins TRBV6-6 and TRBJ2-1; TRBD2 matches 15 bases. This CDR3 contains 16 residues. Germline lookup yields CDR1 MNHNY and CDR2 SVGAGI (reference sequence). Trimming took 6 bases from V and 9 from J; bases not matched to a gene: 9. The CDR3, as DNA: TGTGCCAGCAGCCCTACAGGACTAGCGGGGGGGTCTGAGCAGTTCTTC. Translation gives CASSPTGLAGGSEQFF.

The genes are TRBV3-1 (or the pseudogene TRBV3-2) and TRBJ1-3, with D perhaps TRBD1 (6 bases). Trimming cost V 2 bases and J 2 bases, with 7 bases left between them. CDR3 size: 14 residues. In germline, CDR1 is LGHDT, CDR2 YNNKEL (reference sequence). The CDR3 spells CASSQRTAGNTIYF. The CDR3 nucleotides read TGTGCCAGCAGCCAAAGGACAGCTGGAAACACCATATATTTT.

CDR3 region: CASKRERGSKNIQYF. For the CDR3, the DNA is TGTGCCAGCAAAAGAGAGCGGGGGTCCAAAAACATTCAGTACTTC. The chain combines TRBV6-5 with TRBJ2-4, with 8 bases matching TRBD2. CDR3 length: 15 residues. V dropped 7 bases and J dropped 2; count of bases not matched to a gene: 7. From germline, CDR1 is MNHEY and CDR2 SVGAGI.

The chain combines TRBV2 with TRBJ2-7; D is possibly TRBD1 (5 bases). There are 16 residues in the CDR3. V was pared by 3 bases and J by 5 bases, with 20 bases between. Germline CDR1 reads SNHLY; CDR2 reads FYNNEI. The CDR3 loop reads CASSDVAKGNIDEQYF. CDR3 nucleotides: TGTGCCAGCAGTGACGTGGCAAAGGGGAACATCGACGAGCAGTACTTC.

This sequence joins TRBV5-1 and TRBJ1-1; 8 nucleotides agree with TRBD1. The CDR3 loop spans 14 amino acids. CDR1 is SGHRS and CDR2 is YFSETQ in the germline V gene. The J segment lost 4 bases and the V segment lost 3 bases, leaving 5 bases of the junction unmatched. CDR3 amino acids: CASSSHRGSTEAFF. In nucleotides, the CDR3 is TGCGCCAGCAGCTCCCACAGGGGGAGCACTGAAGCTTTCTTT.

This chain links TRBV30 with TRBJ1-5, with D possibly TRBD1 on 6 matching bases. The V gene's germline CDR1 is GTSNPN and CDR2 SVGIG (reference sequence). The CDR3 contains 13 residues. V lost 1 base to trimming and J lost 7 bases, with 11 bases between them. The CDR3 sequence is CAWSAGDGQPQHF. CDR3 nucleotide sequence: TGTGCCTGGAGTGCAGGGGACGGACAGCCCCAGCATTTT. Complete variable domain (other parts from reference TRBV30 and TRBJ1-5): SQTIHQWPATLVQPVGSPLSLECTVEGTSNPNLYWYRQAAGRGLQLLFYSVGIGQISSEVPQNLSASRPQDRQFILSSKKLLLSDSGFYLCAWSAGDGQPQHFGDGTRLSIL.

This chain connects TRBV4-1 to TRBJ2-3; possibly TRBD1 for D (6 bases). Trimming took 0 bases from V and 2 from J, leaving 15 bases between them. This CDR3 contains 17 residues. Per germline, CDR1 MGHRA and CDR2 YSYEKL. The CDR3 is CASSQEVSQGPTDTQYF. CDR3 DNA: TGCGCCAGCAGCCAAGAGGTGTCACAGGGCCCCACAGATACGCAGTATTTT.

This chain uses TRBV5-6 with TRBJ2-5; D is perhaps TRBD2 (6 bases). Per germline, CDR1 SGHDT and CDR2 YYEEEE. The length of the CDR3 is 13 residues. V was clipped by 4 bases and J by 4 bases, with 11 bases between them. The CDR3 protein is CASSLERAETQYF. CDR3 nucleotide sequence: TGTGCCAGCAGCCTTGAGCGGGCAGAGACCCAGTACTTC.

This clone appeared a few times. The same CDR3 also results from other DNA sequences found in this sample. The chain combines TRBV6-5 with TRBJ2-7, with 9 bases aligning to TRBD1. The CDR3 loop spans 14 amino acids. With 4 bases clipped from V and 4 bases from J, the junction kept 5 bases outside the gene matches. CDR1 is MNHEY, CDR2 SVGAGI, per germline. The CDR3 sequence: CASSSPGQGYEQYF. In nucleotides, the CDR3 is TGTGCCAGCAGTTCCCCGGGACAGGGATACGAGCAGTACTTC.

The CDR3 protein is CASTKRGQGRQETQYF. The CDR3 DNA sequence: TGTGCCAGCACCAAGAGGGGACAGGGGAGGCAAGAGACCCAGTACTTC. The genes are TRBV2 and TRBJ2-5; TRBD1 matches 10 bases. CDR1 and CDR2 from the germline V gene are SNHLY and FYNNEI. The V gene end was trimmed by 7 bases and the J gene end by 2 bases; junction bases not matched to a gene: 10. The CDR3 length is 16 residues.

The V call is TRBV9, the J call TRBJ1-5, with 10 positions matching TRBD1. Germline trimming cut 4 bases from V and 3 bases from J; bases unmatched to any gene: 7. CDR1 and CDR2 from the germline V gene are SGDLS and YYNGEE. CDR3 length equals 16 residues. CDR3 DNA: TGTGCCAGCAGCCCGGGGACAGGGGACGACAATCAGCCCCAGCATTTT. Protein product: CASSPGTGDDNQPQHF.

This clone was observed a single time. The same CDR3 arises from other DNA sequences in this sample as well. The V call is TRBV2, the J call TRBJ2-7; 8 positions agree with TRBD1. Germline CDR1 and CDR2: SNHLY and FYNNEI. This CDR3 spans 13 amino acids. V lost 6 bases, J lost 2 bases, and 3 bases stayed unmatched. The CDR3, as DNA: TGTGCCAGCAGCGGACAGGGAACCTACGAGCAGTACTTC. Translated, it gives CASSGQGTYEQYF.

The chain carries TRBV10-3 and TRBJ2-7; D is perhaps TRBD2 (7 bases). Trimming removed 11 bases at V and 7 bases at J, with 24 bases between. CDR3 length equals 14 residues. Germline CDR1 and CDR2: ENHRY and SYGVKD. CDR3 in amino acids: CASQELEGGVEQYF. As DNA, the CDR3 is TGTGCCTCTCAAGAGCTAGAGGGGGGGGTGGAGCAGTACTTC.